This record looks at one TCR beta chain sequence and its context. Its antigen remains unknown. The sample comes from a study of siplizumab effects on memory and regulatory T cells. Study-level results: Apparently key alloresponse contributors, naive T cells also seemed more diverse than memory cells. Naive or memory phenotype was unassignable for roughly 80-96% of proliferating CD4+ or CD8+ clones.

The CDR3 is 15 residues long. V lost 3 bases and J lost 2, with 11 bases in between. Germline values: CDR1 SGHDT, CDR2 YYEEEE. Clones were sequenced by immunoSEQ multiplex PCR, and TCRdb holds only the in-frame ones, with some missing. The repertoire holds some 65,000 clones, with over 75% as singletons. The sequence was obtained from a human donor in good health. V gene TRBV5-6 combines with J gene TRBJ2-2; D may be TRBD1 (7 bases). Specimen: Tregs sorted from blood. CDR3 coding DNA: TGTGCCAGCAGCTGGAGGGGGCCTAACACCGGGGAGCTGTTTTTT. It codes for CASSWRGPNTGELFF. Full variable domain (outside the CDR3, taken from reference TRBV5-6 and TRBJ2-2): DAGVTQSPTHLIKTRGQQVTLRCSPKSGHDTVSWYQQALGQGPQFIFQYYEEEERQRGNFPDRFSGHQFPNYSSELNVNALLLGDSALYLCASSWRGPNTGELFFGEGSRLTVL.